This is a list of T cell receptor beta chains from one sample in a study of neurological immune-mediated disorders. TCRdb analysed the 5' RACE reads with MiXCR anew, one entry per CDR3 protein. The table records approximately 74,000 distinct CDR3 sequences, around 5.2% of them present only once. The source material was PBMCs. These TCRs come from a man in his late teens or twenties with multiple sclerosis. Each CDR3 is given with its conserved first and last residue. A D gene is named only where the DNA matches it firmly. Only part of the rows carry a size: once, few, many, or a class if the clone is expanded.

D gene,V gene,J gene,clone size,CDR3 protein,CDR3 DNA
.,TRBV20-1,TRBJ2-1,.,CSASGPYSYNEQFF,TGCAGTGCTAGTGGTCCGTACTCCTACAATGAGCAGTTCTTC
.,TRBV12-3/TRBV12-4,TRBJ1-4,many,CASSATATTNEKLFF,TGTGCCAGCAGTGCCACGGCGACAACTAATGAAAAACTGTTTTTT
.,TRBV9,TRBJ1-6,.,CASSVKGEGSPLNF,TGTGCCAGCAGCGTAAAGGGAGAAGGCTCACCCCTCAACTTT
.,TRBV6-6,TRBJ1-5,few,CAAPRGHNQPQNF,TGTGCCGCTCCTCGGGGCCACAATCAGCCCCAGAATTTT
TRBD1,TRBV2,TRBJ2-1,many,CASSEARGPSYNEQFF,TGTGCCAGCAGTGAAGCCAGGGGGCCTTCCTACAATGAGCAGTTCTTC
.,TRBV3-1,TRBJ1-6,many,CASSQKTRRDAGAPLHF,TGTGCCAGCAGCCAAAAAACGCGGAGGGACGCGGGGGCACCCCTCCACTTT
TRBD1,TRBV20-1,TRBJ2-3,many,CSAGTGVLDTQYF,TGCAGTGCTGGGACAGGGGTATTAGATACGCAGTATTTT
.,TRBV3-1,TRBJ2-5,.,CASSRQGNQETQYF,TGTGCCAGCAGCCGTCAGGGGAACCAAGAGACCCAGTACTTC
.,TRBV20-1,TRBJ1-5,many,CSARGPNNQPQHF,TGCAGTGCTAGGGGGCCGAACAATCAGCCCCAGCATTTT
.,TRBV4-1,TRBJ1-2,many,CASSQEWRGAGGYTF,TGCGCCAGCAGCCAAGAGTGGAGAGGGGCAGGTGGCTACACCTTC
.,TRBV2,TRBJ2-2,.,CASEGQGARGFTGELFF,TGTGCCAGCGAAGGGCAGGGCGCAAGGGGGTTCACCGGGGAGCTGTTTTTT
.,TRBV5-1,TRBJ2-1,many,CASSLDTGAGGSEQFF,TGCGCCAGCAGCTTGGACACGGGGGCCGGGGGGTCTGAGCAGTTCTTC
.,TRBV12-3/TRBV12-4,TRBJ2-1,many,CASSFDPLAAYNEQFF,TGTGCCAGCAGTTTTGACCCACTAGCCGCCTACAATGAGCAGTTCTTC
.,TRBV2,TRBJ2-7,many,CASSVHAPGYEQYF,TGTGCCAGCAGTGTACATGCCCCAGGGTACGAGCAGTACTTC
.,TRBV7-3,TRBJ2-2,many,CASSPQGTGELFF,TGTGCCAGCAGCCCTCAGGGTACCGGGGAGCTGTTTTTT
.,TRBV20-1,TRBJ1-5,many,CSARGPGVNNQPQHF,TGCAGTGCTAGAGGCCCCGGGGTGAACAATCAGCCCCAGCATTTT
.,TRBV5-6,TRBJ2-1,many,CASSSRRGSNNNEQFF,TGTGCCAGCAGCTCAAGAAGGGGCAGCAACAACAATGAGCAGTTCTTC
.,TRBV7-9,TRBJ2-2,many,CASSPRLVLDTGELFF,TGTGCCAGCAGCCCCCGACTTGTTCTTGACACCGGGGAGCTGTTTTTT
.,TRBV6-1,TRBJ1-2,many,CASSDPAEGNYGYTF,TGTGCCAGCAGTGATCCCGCGGAGGGAAACTATGGCTACACCTTC
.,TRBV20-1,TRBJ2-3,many,CSARANLRVTDTQYF,TGCAGTGCTAGAGCGAATCTTCGGGTTACAGATACGCAGTATTTT
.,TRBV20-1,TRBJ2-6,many,CSSKSGSGANVLTF,TGCAGTTCCAAATCGGGTTCTGGGGCCAACGTCCTGACTTTC
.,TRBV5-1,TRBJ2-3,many,CASSFDGNTDTQYF,TGCGCCAGCAGCTTTGACGGAAACACAGATACGCAGTATTTT
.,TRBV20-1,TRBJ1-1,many,CSAPDPGTHTEAFF,TGCAGTGCCCCCGACCCAGGGACCCACACTGAAGCTTTCTTT
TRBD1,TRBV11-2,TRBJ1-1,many,CASSSGGRQGGVNTEAFF,TGTGCCAGCAGCTCGGGAGGGCGACAGGGCGGGGTGAACACTGAAGCTTTCTTT
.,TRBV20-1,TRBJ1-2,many,CSARDRGGYTF,TGCAGTGCTAGAGATCGGGGGGGCTACACCTTC
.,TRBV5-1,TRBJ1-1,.,CASSIDMGPRTAEAFF,TGCGCCAGCAGCATCGACATGGGCCCACGAACGGCTGAAGCTTTCTTT
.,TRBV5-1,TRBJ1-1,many,CASRGGEAEAFF,TGCGCCAGCAGAGGGGGAGAGGCTGAAGCTTTCTTT
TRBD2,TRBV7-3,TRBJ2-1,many,CASSLNTGTSSYNEQFF,TGTGCCAGCAGCTTAAATACCGGGACTAGCTCCTACAATGAGCAGTTCTTC
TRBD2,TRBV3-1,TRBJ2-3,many,CASSLLAGYTDTQYF,TGTGCCAGCAGCCTCCTAGCGGGCTACACAGATACGCAGTATTTT
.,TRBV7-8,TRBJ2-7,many,CASSLTRVMRGEQYF,TGTGCCAGCAGCCTGACCAGGGTTATGCGGGGCGAGCAGTACTTC
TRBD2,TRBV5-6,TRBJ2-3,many,CASSLWGLAIADTQYF,TGTGCCAGCAGTCTTTGGGGACTAGCGATCGCAGATACGCAGTATTTT
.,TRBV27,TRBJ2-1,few,CASSALGPTIPIEQFF,TGTGCCAGCAGCGCACTGGGACCGACGATCCCTATTGAGCAGTTCTTC
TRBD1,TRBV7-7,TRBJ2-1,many,CARSRTGVCEQFF,TGTGCCAGATCCCGGACAGGGGTCTGTGAGCAGTTCTTC
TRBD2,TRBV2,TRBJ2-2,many,CASSEALFLAGDTGELFF,TGTGCCAGCAGTGAAGCGCTCTTTCTAGCGGGAGACACCGGGGAGCTGTTTTTT
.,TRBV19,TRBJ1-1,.,CASSMNRGFLNTEAFF,TGTGCCAGTAGTATGAACAGAGGATTCTTGAACACTGAAGCTTTCTTT
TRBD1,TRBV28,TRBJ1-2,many,CASSLSQGAYVGYTF,TGTGCCAGCAGTTTATCCCAGGGGGCGTATGTCGGCTACACCTTC
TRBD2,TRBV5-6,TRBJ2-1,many,CASSWTSFLYNEQFF,TGTGCCAGCAGCTGGACTAGCTTTCTCTACAATGAGCAGTTCTTC
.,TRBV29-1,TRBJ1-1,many,CSVDEFGTEAFF,TGCAGCGTTGATGAGTTCGGCACTGAAGCTTTCTTT
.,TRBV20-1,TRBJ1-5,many,CSARDYSSQPQHF,TGCAGTGCTAGAGACTACAGCAGTCAGCCCCAGCATTTT
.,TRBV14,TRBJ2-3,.,CASSSIQGPGGPQYF,TGTGCCAGCAGCAGTATACAGGGCCCCGGGGGGCCGCAGTATTTT
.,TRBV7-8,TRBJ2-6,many,CASSAQGYSGANVLTF,TGTGCCAGCAGCGCACAGGGCTACTCTGGGGCCAACGTCCTGACTTTC
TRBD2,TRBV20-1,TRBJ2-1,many,CSASPGPSGRGNEQFF,TGCAGTGCCAGCCCGGGTCCTAGCGGGAGGGGGAATGAGCAGTTCTTC
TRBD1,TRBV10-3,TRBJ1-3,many,CAISSGGDSGNTIYF,TGTGCCATCAGTTCAGGGGGCGACTCTGGAAACACCATATATTTT
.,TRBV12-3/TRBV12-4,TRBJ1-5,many,CASSEGANQPQNF,TGTGCCAGCAGCGAAGGAGCGAATCAGCCCCAGAATTTT
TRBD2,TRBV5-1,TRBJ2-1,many,CASSWGLAGLDNEQFF,TGCGCCAGCAGCTGGGGACTAGCAGGTCTTGACAATGAGCAGTTCTTC
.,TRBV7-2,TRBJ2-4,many,CASSSTAGSTGYF,TGTGCCAGCAGCTCCACAGCGGGTTCGACTGGGTACTTC
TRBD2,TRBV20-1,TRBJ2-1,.,CSARTRGYNEQFF,TGCAGTGCCCGGACTAGAGGGTACAATGAGCAGTTCTTC
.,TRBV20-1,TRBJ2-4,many,CSAPKSGGVFSKNIQYF,TGCAGTGCCCCCAAGTCGGGCGGGGTTTTCTCCAAAAACATTCAGTACTTC
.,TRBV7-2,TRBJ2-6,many,CASSRAGGANVLTF,TGTGCCAGCAGCCGTGCCGGTGGGGCCAACGTCCTGACTTTC
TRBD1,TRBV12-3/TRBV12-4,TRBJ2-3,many,CASSSRDRVLGTQYF,TGTGCCAGCAGTTCCCGGGACAGGGTTTTGGGTACGCAGTATTTT
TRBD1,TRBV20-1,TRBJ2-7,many,CSANRDREVYEQYF,TGCAGTGCCAACCGGGACAGGGAGGTCTACGAGCAGTACTTC
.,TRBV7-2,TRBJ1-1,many,CASSLTRGDTEAFF,TGTGCCAGCAGCCTGACAAGGGGGGACACTGAAGCTTTCTTT
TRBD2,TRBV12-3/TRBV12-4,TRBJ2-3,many,CASSFFPPAGEGTQYF,TGTGCCAGCAGTTTTTTCCCACCGGCGGGAGAGGGTACGCAGTATTTT
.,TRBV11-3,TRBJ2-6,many,CASSSVSGANVLTF,TGTGCCAGCAGCTCGGTCTCCGGGGCCAACGTCCTGACTTTC
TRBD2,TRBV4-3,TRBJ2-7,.,CASSPREGTSLYF,TGCGCCAGCAGCCCCAGGGAGGGGACTAGCTTGTACTTC
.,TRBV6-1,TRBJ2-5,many,CASTLGQGSQETQYF,TGTGCCAGCACCCTGGGGCAGGGGAGCCAAGAGACCCAGTACTTC
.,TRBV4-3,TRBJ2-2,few,CASSQDQISGQNPRGTGELFF,TGCGCCAGCAGCCAAGATCAAATTTCCGGACAGAACCCGCGAGGCACCGGGGAGCTGTTTTTT
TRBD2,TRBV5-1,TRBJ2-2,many,CASSFRAGDTGELFF,TGCGCCAGCAGCTTCCGAGCGGGGGACACCGGGGAGCTGTTTTTT
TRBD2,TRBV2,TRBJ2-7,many,CASTQTSGTYEQYF,TGTGCCAGCACTCAGACTAGCGGGACCTACGAGCAGTACTTC